This T cell receptor beta chain appears in the sequencing data of a study of shared clonotypes between healthy human individuals. Only in-frame clones appear in the TCRdb table, and some are missing; sequencing was by immunoSEQ multiplex PCR. The sample includes a few hundred thousand clones, around 80% seen only once; the top ten take around 12%. Looked up from germline, CDR1 is MDHEN and CDR2 is SYDVKM. Germline trimming cut 3 bases from V and 0 bases from J; bases unmatched to any gene: 5. The CDR3 has 18 residues. The donors were all Caucasian adults (living in Nashville, Tennessee). This clonotype originated in a middle-aged woman in good health. Some clones in this sample may be carry-over from other donors' samples. Material: PBMCs. The gene calls are TRBV28 and TRBJ2-3, with 14 bases lining up with TRBD2. The CDR3 coding sequence is TGTGCCAGCAGTTTCATCGGGACTAGCGGGAGTAGCACAGATACGCAGTATTTT. It specifies CASSFIGTSGSSTDTQYF. Filled out from reference TRBV28 and TRBJ2-3, the complete variable domain reads DVKVTQSSRYLVKRTGEKVFLECVQDMDHENMFWYRQDPGLGLRLIYFSYDVKMKEKGDIPEGYSVSREKKERFSLILESASTNQTSMYLCASSFIGTSGSSTDTQYFGPGTRLTVL.